The source of this TCR beta chain is a study of blood T cell repertoires in COVID-19. This clone occurred a few times. TCRdb's table, derived via immunoSEQ multiplex PCR, lists solely in-frame clones and lacks some. In the table there are nearly 110,000 clones, 75% to 85% of which are singletons. Patients from Seattle were sampled longitudinally, starting during active infection. From germline, CDR1 is SGHTA and CDR2 FQGTGA. The V gene end was trimmed by 5 bases and the J gene end by 8 bases; junction bases not matched to a gene: 6. The length of the CDR3 is 14 residues. The clonotype was recovered from a man older than 75 with COVID-19, enrolled during active disease. The genes are TRBV7-3 and TRBJ2-1, with TRBD2 identical over 10 bases. The sequenced sample consisted of peripheral blood. CDR3 region: CASSNRLAGDEQFF. In nucleotides, the CDR3 is TGTGCCAGCAGCAACCGACTAGCGGGCGATGAGCAGTTCTTC.